This T cell receptor beta chain was identified during a study of T-cell memory formation after mild COVID-19. Each CDR3 protein gets one entry after TCRdb re-called the 5' RACE reads with MiXCR. The table lists 300,000 to 350,000 distinct CDR3 sequences, approximately 14% of them singletons, with about 20% in the top ten. V lost 2 bases, J lost 7 bases, and 23 bases lay in between. The CDR3 length is 18 residues. Germline V lookup: CDR1 KGHDR, CDR2 SFDVKD. V and J are TRBV24-1 and TRBJ2-1; D is possibly TRBD2 (7 bases). The specimen sequenced was PBMCs or a T cell subset sorted from them (not recorded which). This TCR was recovered from a man aged 18 to 30 who had mild COVID-19 (a few samples of this study predate the infection). Cell type and time point are not known. Written as DNA, the CDR3 is TGTGCCACCAGTGATTCCTCAATTTCGTGGGGGGGCCTGAATGAGCAGTTCTTC. Translating gives CATSDSSISWGGLNEQFF.